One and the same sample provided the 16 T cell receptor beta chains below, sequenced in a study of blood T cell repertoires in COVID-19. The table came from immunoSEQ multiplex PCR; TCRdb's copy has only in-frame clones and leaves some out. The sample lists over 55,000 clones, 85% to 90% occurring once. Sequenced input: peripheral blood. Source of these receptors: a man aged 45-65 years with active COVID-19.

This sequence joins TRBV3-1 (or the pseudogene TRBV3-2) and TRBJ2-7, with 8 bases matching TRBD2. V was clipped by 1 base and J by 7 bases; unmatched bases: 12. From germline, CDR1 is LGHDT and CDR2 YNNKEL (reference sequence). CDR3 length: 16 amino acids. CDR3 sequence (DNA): TGTGCCAGCAGCCAAGTAACGGCGGGAGGTTTAATTGAGCAGTACTTC. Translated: CASSQVTAGGLIEQYF.

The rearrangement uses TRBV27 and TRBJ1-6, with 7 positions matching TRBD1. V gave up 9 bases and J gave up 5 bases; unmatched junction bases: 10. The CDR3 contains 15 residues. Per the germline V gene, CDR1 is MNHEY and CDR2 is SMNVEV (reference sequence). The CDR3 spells CARPDRKSHNSPLHF. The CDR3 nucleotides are TGTGCCAGGCCGGACAGGAAAAGCCATAATTCACCCCTCCACTTT.

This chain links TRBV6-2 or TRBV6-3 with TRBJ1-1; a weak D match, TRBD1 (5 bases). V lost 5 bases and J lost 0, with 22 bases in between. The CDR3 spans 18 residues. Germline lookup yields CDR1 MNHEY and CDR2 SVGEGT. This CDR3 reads CASSHTRARIYMNTEAFF. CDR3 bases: TGTGCCAGCAGTCACACCAGGGCCAGAATCTACATGAACACTGAAGCTTTCTTT.

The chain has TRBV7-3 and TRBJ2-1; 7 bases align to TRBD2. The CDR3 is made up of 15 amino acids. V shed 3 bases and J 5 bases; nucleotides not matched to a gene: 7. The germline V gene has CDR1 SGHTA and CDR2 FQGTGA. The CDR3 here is CASSFGGSHHNEQFF. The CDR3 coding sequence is TGTGCCAGCAGCTTCGGCGGGAGCCACCACAATGAGCAGTTCTTC. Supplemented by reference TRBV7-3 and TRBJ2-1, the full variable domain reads GAGVSQTPSNKVTEKGKYVELRCDPISGHTALYWYRQSLGQGPEFLIYFQGTGAADDSGLPNDRFFAVRPEGSVSTLKIQRTERGDSAVYLCASSFGGSHHNEQFFGPGTRLTVL.

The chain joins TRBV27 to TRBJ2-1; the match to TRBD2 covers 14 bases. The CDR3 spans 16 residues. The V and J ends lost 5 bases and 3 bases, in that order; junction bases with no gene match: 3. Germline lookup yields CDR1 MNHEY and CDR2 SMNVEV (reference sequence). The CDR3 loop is CASSPGTSGSYNEQFF. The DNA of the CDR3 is TGTGCCAGCAGTCCCGGGACTAGCGGGAGCTACAATGAGCAGTTCTTC.

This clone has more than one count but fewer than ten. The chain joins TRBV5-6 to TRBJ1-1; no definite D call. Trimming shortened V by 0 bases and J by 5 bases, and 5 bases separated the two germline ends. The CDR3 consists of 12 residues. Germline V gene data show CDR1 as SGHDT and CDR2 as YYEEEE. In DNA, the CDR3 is TGTGCCAGCAGCTTGGAGGAGACTGAAGCTTTCTTT. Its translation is CASSLEETEAFF.

The CDR3 is CASSQDPVVNNEQFF. For the CDR3, the DNA is TGCGCCAGCAGCCAAGATCCAGTCGTAAACAATGAGCAGTTCTTC. V is TRBV4-3 and J is TRBJ2-1; D is uncertain. V was shortened by 0 bases and J by 5 bases, with 11 bases between the two germline ends. From germline, CDR1 is LGHNA and CDR2 YSLEER. The CDR3 loop spans 15 amino acids.

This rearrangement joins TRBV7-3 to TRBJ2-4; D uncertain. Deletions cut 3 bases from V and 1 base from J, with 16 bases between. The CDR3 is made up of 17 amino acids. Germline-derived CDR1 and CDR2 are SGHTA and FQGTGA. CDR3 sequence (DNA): TGTGCCAGCAGCTTGCCGGAAGTACAGTGGGCCAAAAACATTCAGTACTTC. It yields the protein CASSLPEVQWAKNIQYF.

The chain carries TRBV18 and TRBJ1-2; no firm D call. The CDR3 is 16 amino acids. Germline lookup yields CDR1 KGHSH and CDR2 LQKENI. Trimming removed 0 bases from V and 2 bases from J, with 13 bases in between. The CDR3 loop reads CASSPPGGVLNYGYTF. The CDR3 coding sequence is TGTGCCAGCTCACCACCGGGCGGGGTACTAAACTATGGCTACACCTTC.

The CDR3 DNA follows: TGTGCTAGTGCCCCCCTCCGGGGGGAGGGAAAAGATACGCAGTATTTT. Its translation: CASAPLRGEGKDTQYF. This chain uses TRBV12-5 with TRBJ2-3; 7 nucleotides agree with TRBD2. The V gene's germline CDR1 is LGHNT and CDR2 FRNRAP. Trimming removed 7 bases from V and 5 bases from J; junction bases left unmatched: 15. The CDR3 runs 16 residues. The full variable domain, with the rest looked up from reference TRBV12-5 and TRBJ2-3, is DARVTQTPRHKVTEMGQEVTMRCQPILGHNTVFWYRQTMMQGLELLAYFRNRAPLDDSGMPKDRFSAEMPDATLATLKIQPSEPRDSAVYFCASAPLRGEGKDTQYFGPGTRLTVL.

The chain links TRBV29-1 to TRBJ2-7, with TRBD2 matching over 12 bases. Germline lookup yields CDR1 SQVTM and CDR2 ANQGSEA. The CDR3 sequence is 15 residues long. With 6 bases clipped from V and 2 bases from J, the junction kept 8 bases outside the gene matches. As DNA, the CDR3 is TGCAGCGTAACTAGCGGGAGGAAGCACCCCTACGAGCAGTACTTC. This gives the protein CSVTSGRKHPYEQYF.

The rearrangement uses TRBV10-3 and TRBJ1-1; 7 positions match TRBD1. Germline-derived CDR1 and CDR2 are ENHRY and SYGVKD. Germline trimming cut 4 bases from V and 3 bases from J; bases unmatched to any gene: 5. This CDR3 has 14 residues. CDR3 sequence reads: CAISGTGDYTEAFF. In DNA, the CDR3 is TGTGCCATCAGTGGAACAGGGGATTACACTGAAGCTTTCTTT.

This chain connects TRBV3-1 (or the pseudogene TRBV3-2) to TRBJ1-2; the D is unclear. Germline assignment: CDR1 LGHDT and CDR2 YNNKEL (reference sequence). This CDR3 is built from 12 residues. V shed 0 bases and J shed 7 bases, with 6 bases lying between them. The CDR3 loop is CASSQDTSGYTF. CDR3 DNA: TGTGCCAGCAGCCAAGATACTTCTGGCTACACCTTC.

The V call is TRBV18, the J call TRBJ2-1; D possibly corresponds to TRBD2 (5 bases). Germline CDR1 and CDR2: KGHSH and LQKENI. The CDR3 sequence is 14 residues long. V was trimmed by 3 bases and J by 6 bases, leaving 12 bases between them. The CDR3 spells CASSPARGSNEQFF. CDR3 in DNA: TGTGCCAGCTCACCCGCTAGAGGGAGCAATGAGCAGTTCTTC.

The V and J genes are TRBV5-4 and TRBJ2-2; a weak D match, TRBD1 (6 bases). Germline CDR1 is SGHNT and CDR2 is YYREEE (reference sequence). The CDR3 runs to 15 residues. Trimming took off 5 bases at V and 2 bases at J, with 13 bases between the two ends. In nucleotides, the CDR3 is TGTGCCAGCAGTGCCGGGACACCAAACACCGGGGAGCTGTTTTTT. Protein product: CASSAGTPNTGELFF.

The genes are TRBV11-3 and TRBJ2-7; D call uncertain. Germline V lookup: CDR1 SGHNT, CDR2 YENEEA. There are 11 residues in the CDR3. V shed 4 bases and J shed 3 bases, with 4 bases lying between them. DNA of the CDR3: TGTGCCAGCAGCTCGGGCTACGAGCAGTACTTC. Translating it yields CASSSGYEQYF.